The T cell receptor beta chain described here comes from a study of T cells in Graves' hyperthyroidism and ophthalmopathy. The study included ophthalmopathy patients with Clinical Activity Score at least 3, NOSPECS grade at least 4 and duration under 3 months. The CDR3 sequence is 12 residues long. Trimming removed 5 bases from V and 4 bases from J, with 7 bases in between. From germline, CDR1 is MNHEY and CDR2 SMNVEV (reference sequence). Broader study findings: Clonotypes that were expanded in thyroid above 0.001 mostly appeared in blood too.

The CDR3 regions of TCR beta were amplified from RNA transcripts. HTBI primers were the set used in a first-round RT-PCR of the TCR CDR3. One entry per CDR3 protein results from TCRdb running MiXCR on the multiplex PCR reads. The table has hundreds of thousands of distinct CDR3 sequences, approximately 20% seen once; the top ten hold around two thirds. On this clonotype: Its antigen remains unknown.

Specimen: blood. The receptor was derived from a young man with Graves' ophthalmopathy. The chain couples TRBV27 to TRBJ2-3; D unresolved. CDR3 in amino acids: CASSKLPDTQYF. DNA of the CDR3: TGTGCCAGCAGTAAGCTTCCAGATACGCAGTATTTT.